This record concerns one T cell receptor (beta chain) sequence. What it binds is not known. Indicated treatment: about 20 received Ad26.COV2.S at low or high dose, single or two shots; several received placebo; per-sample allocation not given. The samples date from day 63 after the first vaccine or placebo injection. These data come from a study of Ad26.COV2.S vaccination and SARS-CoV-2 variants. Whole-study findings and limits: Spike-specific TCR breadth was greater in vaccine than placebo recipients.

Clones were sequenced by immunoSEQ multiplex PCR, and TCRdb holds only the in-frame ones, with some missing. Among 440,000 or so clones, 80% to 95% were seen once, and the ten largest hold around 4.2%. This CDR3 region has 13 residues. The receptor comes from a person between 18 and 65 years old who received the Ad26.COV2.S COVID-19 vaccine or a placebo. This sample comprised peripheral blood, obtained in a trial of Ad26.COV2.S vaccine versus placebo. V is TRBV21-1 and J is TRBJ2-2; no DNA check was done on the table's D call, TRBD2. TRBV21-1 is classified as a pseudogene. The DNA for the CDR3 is TGTGCCGGCGGACTAGCGGAGGCCGGGGAGCTGTTTTTT. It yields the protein CAGGLAEAGELFF.